The sequence of this T cell receptor beta chain was determined in a study of cytomegalovirus exposure and HLA in healthy donors. About the study: Roughly 85 million unique TCRs from HLA-typed donors were held in an early release of data. Study-wide results and limits: Most likely, a cluster of highly shared sequence variants arose as a sequencing artifact. A missense variant in DCLRE1C was later tied to TCR beta V- and J-gene trimming. TCR beta chains numbering more than 150 were designated cytomegalovirus-associated.

This clone came up a few times. Its antigen is not known. Germline values: CDR1 SGHRS, CDR2 YFSETQ. The CDR3 runs 15 residues. Trimming removed 7 bases at V and 1 base at J, with 12 bases between. The PCR ran on 60 Vbeta and 13 Jbeta primers. Repertoires were generated with immunoSEQ multiplex PCR, while TCRdb's copy carries only in-frame clones and drops some. This sample has 200,000 or so clones, with roughly four fifths found just once. Material for sequencing was PBMCs. The chain links TRBV5-1 to TRBJ2-6, with a tentative D call TRBD1 (5 bases). The receptor comes from a woman aged 18-29 years in good health and CMV-seropositive. The CDR3 loop is CASRLTVSGANVLTF. The CDR3 DNA follows: TGCGCCAGCCGACTGACAGTTTCTGGGGCCAACGTCCTGACTTTC.